These 14 T cell receptor beta chains share one sample of origin, sequenced in a study of T-cell memory formation after mild COVID-19. Each CDR3 protein gets one entry after TCRdb re-called the 5' RACE reads with MiXCR. Among about 350,000 distinct CDR3 sequences, approximately 13% were seen once, and the ten largest hold 22%. Sequencing was done on a sample of PBMCs or a T cell subset sorted from them (not recorded which). Receptor source: a man aged 18-30 years who had mild COVID-19 (a few samples of this study predate the infection). Cell type and time point are not known.

The rearrangement joins TRBV6-1 to TRBJ2-1; a possible D gene is TRBD2 (5 bases). The length of the CDR3 is 14 residues. Per germline, CDR1 MNHNS and CDR2 SASEGT. V was trimmed by 1 base and J by 3 bases, leaving 7 bases between them. The CDR3: CASSEVGLYNEQFF. DNA of the CDR3: TGTGCCAGCAGTGAAGTTGGACTCTACAATGAGCAGTTCTTC.

This chain joins TRBV5-1 and TRBJ2-7; D not certain. The CDR3 loop spans 14 amino acids. Trimming left V 5 bases short and J 4 bases short, with 16 bases between. Per the germline V gene, CDR1 is SGHRS and CDR2 is YFSETQ. CDR3 in amino acids: CASSTDSSGYEQYF. CDR3 DNA sequence: TGCGCCAGCAGTACCGATAGTAGTGGGTACGAGCAGTACTTC.

In this sample, this clonotype turned up a few times. This chain connects TRBV20-1 to TRBJ2-7, with D uncertain. The V and J ends lost 5 bases and 2 bases respectively, with 10 bases between them. CDR3 length: 12 amino acids. From germline, CDR1 is DFQATT and CDR2 SNEGSKA (reference sequence). CDR3 sequence: CSACRLAYEQYV. In DNA, the CDR3 is TGCAGTGCTTGCCGACTGGCCTACGAGCAGTACGTC.

This chain connects TRBV9 to TRBJ1-1; a weak D match, TRBD1 (5 bases). The CDR3 is 16 residues long. Trimming pared 4 bases from V and 4 bases from J, leaving 20 bases between. In germline, CDR1 is SGDLS, CDR2 YYNGEE. CDR3 sequence: CASSITGTGLVTEAFF. CDR3 sequence (DNA): TGTGCCAGCAGCATCACCGGGACCGGATTGGTCACTGAAGCTTTCTTT.

This clonotype was counted many times. The chain carries TRBV5-1 and TRBJ2-7; 9 bases map to TRBD1. The CDR3 is 15 residues long. Trimming at V came to 1 base and at J to 2 bases, leaving 4 bases not matched to a gene. Germline CDR1 SGHRS, CDR2 YFSETQ. The CDR3 sequence: CASSLLGQGPYEQYF. Written as DNA, the CDR3 is TGCGCCAGCAGCTTGCTGGGACAGGGCCCCTACGAGCAGTACTTC.

This clonotype was counted ten times or more. The V call is TRBV7-9, the J call TRBJ2-3; no clear D. Germline V lookup: CDR1 SEHNR, CDR2 FQNEAQ (reference sequence). The CDR3 loop spans 12 amino acids. Trimming took 5 bases from V and 10 from J, leaving 13 bases between them. The CDR3 loop is CASSPESDAQYF. As DNA, the CDR3 is TGTGCCAGCAGCCCCGAGTCGGATGCGCAGTATTTT.

In its sample, this clonotype was seen many times. The chain couples TRBV5-1 to TRBJ1-1; D is ambiguous. Germline V CDR1 and CDR2: SGHRS, YFSETQ. This CDR3 contains 15 residues. Trimming took 2 bases from V and 4 from J, leaving 15 bases between them. The CDR3 DNA reads as TGCGCCAGCAGCTTCACAGTCGGGTTGGGCACTGAAGCTTTCTTT. Residues: CASSFTVGLGTEAFF.

This chain connects TRBV5-1 to TRBJ2-1; the match to TRBD1 covers 8 bases. The germline CDR1 and CDR2 sequences are SGHRS and YFSETQ. V was pared by 5 bases and J by 6 bases, with 7 bases of the junction left unmatched. The CDR3 totals 14 residues. The CDR3 here is CASRRTGIVNEQFF. The CDR3 DNA sequence: TGCGCCAGCAGGAGGACAGGGATCGTCAATGAGCAGTTCTTC.

The V call is TRBV27, the J call TRBJ1-5; D is unresolved. Germline values: CDR1 MNHEY, CDR2 SMNVEV (reference sequence). The CDR3 spans 14 residues. Trimming removed 1 base at V and 7 bases at J, with 11 bases between. The CDR3 DNA reads TGTGCCAGCAGTTTATGGGCGGGGTCCCAGCCCCAGCATTTT. Translated, it gives CASSLWAGSQPQHF.

This clonotype has just a few counts. The chain employs TRBV4-2 and TRBJ1-5; D is possibly TRBD1 (5 bases). The CDR3 is made up of 15 amino acids. Germline assignment: CDR1 LGHNA and CDR2 YNFKEQ. With 4 bases removed from V and 1 base from J, the gap between germline ends came to 11 bases. The CDR3 loop is CASSLGALSNQPQHF. The CDR3 DNA is TGTGCCAGCAGCCTCGGGGCCTTGAGCAATCAGCCCCAGCATTTT.

J is TRBJ2-2 and V is TRBV7-2, with D maybe TRBD2 (5 bases). The V end lost 5 bases, the J end lost 2 bases, and 12 bases lay between the germline ends. The germline V gene has CDR1 SGHTA and CDR2 FQGNSA. CDR3 length: 15 residues. The CDR3 reads CASSPQEVNTGELFF. As DNA, the CDR3 is TGTGCCAGCAGCCCCCAGGAGGTCAACACCGGGGAGCTGTTTTTT.

The chain links TRBV12-3 or TRBV12-4 to TRBJ2-7; the D gene is possibly TRBD1 (5 bases). The CDR3 consists of 15 residues. Trimming left V 1 base short and J 1 base short, with 11 bases between. The CDR3 reads CASSLGTPPSYEQYF. CDR3 in DNA: TGTGCCAGCAGTTTAGGGACACCGCCTTCCTACGAGCAGTACTTC.

This clonotype was seen a few times. The chain is built from TRBV5-1 and TRBJ2-3, with D perhaps TRBD2 (5 bases). The CDR3 length is 15 residues. Trimming removed 5 bases from V and 3 bases from J, with 16 bases in between. Germline CDR1 reads SGHRS; CDR2 reads YFSETQ. This CDR3 reads CASSPAVGGTDTQYF. The CDR3 bases are TGCGCCAGCAGTCCCGCAGTAGGAGGTACAGATACGCAGTATTTT. The entire variable domain, with the rest obtained from reference TRBV5-1 and TRBJ2-3, is as follows: KAGVTQTPRYLIKTRGQQVTLSCSPISGHRSVSWYQQTPGQGLQFLFEYFSETQRNKGNFPGRFSGRQFSNSRSEMNVSTLELGDSALYLCASSPAVGGTDTQYFGPGTRLTVL.

This clonotype was counted only a few times. The V gene is TRBV6-6, the J gene TRBJ2-7; 7 bases align to TRBD1. Germline CDR1 and CDR2: MNHNY and SVGAGI (reference sequence). Losses at the gene ends were 5 bases for V and 2 bases for J; bases not matched to a gene: 9. The CDR3 sequence is 15 residues long. The CDR3 protein is CASSGGRGITYEQYF. The CDR3 DNA follows: TGTGCCAGCAGTGGGGGCAGGGGGATCACCTACGAGCAGTACTTC.